This TCR beta chain is drawn from a study of shared clonotypes between healthy human individuals. Looked up from germline, CDR1 is MGHRA and CDR2 is YSYEKL. After removal of 2 bases from V and 7 bases from J, the junction contained 14 bases not matched to a gene. The CDR3 has 19 amino acids. The table lists this clone with a few counts. The target antigen is unknown. Study-level results: How much donors shared clonotypes was expected to be affected by sequencing depth.

Study processing details: For the immunoSEQ data, sequences were junction-only without quality scores, so filtering differed. TCRdb keeps only in-frame clones here, not all; method: immunoSEQ multiplex PCR. V, J and clone size were drawn from that table, and D and trimming were deduced from the DNA. This table holds about 480,000 clones, 60% to 85% found once. Healthy adults negative for HIV, lacking recent acute infections or vaccinations, served as donors. Donors, without exception, were Caucasian adults residing in Nashville, Tennessee. The TCR sequence derives from a woman between 40 and 50 years old in good health. Some clones in this sample may be carry-over from other donors' samples. This chain joins TRBV4-1 and TRBJ2-2, with 12 bases aligning to TRBD1. Source material: PBMCs. CDR3 sequence reads: CASSQSPPGQGARGGELFF. The DNA of the CDR3 is TGCGCCAGCAGCCAATCCCCACCGGGACAGGGGGCGCGGGGCGGGGAGCTGTTTTTT.